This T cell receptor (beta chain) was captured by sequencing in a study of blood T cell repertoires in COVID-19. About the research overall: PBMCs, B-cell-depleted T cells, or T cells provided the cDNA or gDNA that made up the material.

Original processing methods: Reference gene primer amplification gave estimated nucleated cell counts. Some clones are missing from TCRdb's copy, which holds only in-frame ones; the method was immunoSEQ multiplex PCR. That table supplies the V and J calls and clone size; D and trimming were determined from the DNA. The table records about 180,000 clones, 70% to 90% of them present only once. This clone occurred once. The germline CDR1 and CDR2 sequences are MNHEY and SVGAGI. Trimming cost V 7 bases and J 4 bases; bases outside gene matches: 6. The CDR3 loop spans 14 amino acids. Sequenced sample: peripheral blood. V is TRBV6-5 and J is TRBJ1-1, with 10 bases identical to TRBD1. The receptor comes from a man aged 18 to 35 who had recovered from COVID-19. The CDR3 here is CASKRRTGGTEAFF. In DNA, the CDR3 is TGTGCCAGCAAAAGACGGACAGGGGGCACTGAAGCTTTCTTT.